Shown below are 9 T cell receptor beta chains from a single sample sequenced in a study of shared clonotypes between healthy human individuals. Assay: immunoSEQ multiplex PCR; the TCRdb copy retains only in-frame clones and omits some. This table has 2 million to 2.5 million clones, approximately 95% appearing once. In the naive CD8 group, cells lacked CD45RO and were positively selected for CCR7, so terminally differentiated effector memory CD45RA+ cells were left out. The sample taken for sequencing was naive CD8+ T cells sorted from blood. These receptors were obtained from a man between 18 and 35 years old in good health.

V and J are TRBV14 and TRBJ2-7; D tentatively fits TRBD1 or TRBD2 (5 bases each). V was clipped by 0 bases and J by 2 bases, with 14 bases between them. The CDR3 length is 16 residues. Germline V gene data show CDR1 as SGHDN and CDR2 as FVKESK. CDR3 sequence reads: CASSQDGGVTPYEQYF. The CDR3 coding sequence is TGTGCCAGCAGCCAAGATGGGGGAGTCACCCCCTACGAGCAGTACTTC.

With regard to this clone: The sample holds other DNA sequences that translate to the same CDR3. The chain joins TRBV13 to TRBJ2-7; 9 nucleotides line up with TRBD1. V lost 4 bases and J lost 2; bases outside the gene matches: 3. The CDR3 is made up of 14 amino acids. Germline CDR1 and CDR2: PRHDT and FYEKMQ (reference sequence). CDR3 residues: CASSSGTGTYEQYF. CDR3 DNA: TGTGCCAGCAGCTCCGGGACAGGGACCTACGAGCAGTACTTC.

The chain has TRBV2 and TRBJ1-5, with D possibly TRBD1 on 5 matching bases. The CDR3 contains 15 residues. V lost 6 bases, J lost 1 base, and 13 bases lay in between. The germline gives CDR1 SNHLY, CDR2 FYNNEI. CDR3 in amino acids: CASRKGTESNQPQHF. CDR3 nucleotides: TGTGCCAGCAGGAAGGGGACCGAAAGCAATCAGCCCCAGCATTTT.

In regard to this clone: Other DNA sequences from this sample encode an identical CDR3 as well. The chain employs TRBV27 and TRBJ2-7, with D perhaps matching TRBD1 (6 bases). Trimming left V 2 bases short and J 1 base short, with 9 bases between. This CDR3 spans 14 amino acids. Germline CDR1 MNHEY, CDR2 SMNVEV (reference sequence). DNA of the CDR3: TGTGCCAGCAGTTTAACGCAGGGGTCCTACGAGCAGTACTTC. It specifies CASSLTQGSYEQYF.

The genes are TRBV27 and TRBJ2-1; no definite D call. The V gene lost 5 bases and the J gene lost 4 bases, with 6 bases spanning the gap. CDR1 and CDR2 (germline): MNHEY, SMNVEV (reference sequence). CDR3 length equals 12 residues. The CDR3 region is CASSPQYNEQFF. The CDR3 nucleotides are TGTGCCAGCAGTCCGCAGTACAATGAGCAGTTCTTC.

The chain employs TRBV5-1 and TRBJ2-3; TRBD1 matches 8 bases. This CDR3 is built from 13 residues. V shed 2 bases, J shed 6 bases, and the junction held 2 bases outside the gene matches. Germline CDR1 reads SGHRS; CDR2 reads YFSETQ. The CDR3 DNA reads TGCGCCAGCAGCTTTGGACAGGGTGATACGCAGTATTTT. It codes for CASSFGQGDTQYF.

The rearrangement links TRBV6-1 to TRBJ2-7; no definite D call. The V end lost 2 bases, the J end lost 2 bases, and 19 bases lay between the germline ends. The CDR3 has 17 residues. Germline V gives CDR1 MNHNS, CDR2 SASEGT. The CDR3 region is CASSEPGWPRLTYEQYF. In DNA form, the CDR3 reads TGTGCCAGCAGTGAACCCGGTTGGCCGAGGCTTACCTACGAGCAGTACTTC.

The CDR3 protein is CASSLGYTSYNEQFF. The CDR3 DNA reads TGTGCCAGCAGCCTTGGATATACCTCCTACAATGAGCAGTTCTTC. The rearrangement uses TRBV28 and TRBJ2-1; D gene unclear. Germline V gene data show CDR1 as MDHEN and CDR2 as SYDVKM. V was cut by 6 bases and J by 0 bases, with 12 bases left in between. The CDR3 has 15 amino acids. The full variable domain, completed using reference TRBV28 and TRBJ2-1, is DVKVTQSSRYLVKRTGEKVFLECVQDMDHENMFWYRQDPGLGLRLIYFSYDVKMKEKGDIPEGYSVSREKKERFSLILESASTNQTSMYLCASSLGYTSYNEQFFGPGTRLTVL.

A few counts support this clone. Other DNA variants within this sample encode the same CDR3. The CDR3 is CASSEGHEQYF. In DNA, the CDR3 is TGCGCCAGCAGTGAGGGCCACGAGCAGTACTTC. J is TRBJ2-7 and V is TRBV10-2, with unresolved D. V was pared by 2 bases and J by 5 bases, with 4 bases between. The CDR3 extends over 11 amino acids. Germline V gene lookup returns CDR1 WSHSY and CDR2 SAAADI.